These T cell receptor beta chains were read from a single sample in a study of blood T cell repertoires in COVID-19. This table comes from immunoSEQ multiplex PCR, and its TCRdb copy is limited to in-frame clones, with some not included. The sample contains hundreds of thousands of clones, 85% to 90% of which appear only once. Sequenced: peripheral blood. All receptors derive from a human donor in a cohort sampled during active COVID-19. Both conserved end residues are part of each CDR3. Fields, in order: J gene, V gene, CDR3 protein.

>TRBJ2-7|TRBV18
CASSPRASGILSYEQYF
>TRBJ2-3|TRBV29-1
CSVEAGGWTDTQYF
>TRBJ2-3|TRBV30
CAWSVLYGGTDTQYF
>TRBJ2-2|TRBV4-1
CASSLFSGELFF
>TRBJ1-5|TRBV12-3/TRBV12-4
CASRRASNQPQHF
>TRBJ2-3|TRBV5-1
CASSLTGGRTDTQYF
>TRBJ2-1|TRBV28
CASSFLRDRGQNEQFF
>TRBJ2-5|TRBV2
CASKSTGGSETQYF
>TRBJ2-7|TRBV30
CAWSGVSGGTDEQYF
>TRBJ2-7|TRBV7-8
CASSSGLAGSVSSYEQYF
>TRBJ1-4|TRBV28
CASSSPGQGLRVYEKLFF
>TRBJ1-1|TRBV18
CASSRRGQSMNTEAFF
>TRBJ2-2|TRBV5-1
CASSLSRGTGELFF
>TRBJ1-5|TRBV5-8
CASSLAGQVQHF
>TRBJ2-1|TRBV4-2
CASSQEPVDPGEQFF
>TRBJ1-6|TRBV2
CASSPWAVNSPLHF
>TRBJ2-7|TRBV19
CASSTQRLAGGPYEQYF
>TRBJ2-1|TRBV3-1/TRBV3-2
CASSPRGSGEQFF
>TRBJ2-7|TRBV5-1
CASRFETGGTYEQYF
>TRBJ2-1|TRBV2
CASSVLAGPVEQFF